Described below is a single T cell receptor beta chain sequence and its context. In the original analysis: Reference gene primers were amplified, and this amplification served to estimate nucleated cell counts. The method was immunoSEQ multiplex PCR; TCRdb's version includes in-frame clones alone and lacks a portion of them. V and J calls and clone size are copied from that table; D and trimming were computed from the DNA. The table records around 150,000 clones, over 70% of them present only once. Cohort allocation depended upon clinical history that participants reported. All recovered Cohort 3 donors got two negative PCRs, got clearance, or saw symptom resolution. This sample is drawn from a study of blood T cell repertoires in COVID-19. Study at large: PBMCs, B-cell-depleted T cells, or T cells were the source of the cDNA or gDNA that made up the material.

Per the germline V gene, CDR1 is SGHRS and CDR2 is YFSETQ. The CDR3 contains 14 residues. The J segment lost 8 bases and the V segment lost 0 bases, leaving 5 bases of the junction unmatched. This clonotype originated in a man aged 50-59 years who had recovered from COVID-19. The gene calls are TRBV5-1 and TRBJ2-1; TRBD1 matches 7 bases. The sample consisted of PBMCs or T cells enriched from blood (not recorded which). The CDR3 sequence is CASSLGQGWDEQFF. In nucleotides, the CDR3 is TGCGCCAGCAGCTTGGGACAGGGTTGGGATGAGCAGTTCTTC.